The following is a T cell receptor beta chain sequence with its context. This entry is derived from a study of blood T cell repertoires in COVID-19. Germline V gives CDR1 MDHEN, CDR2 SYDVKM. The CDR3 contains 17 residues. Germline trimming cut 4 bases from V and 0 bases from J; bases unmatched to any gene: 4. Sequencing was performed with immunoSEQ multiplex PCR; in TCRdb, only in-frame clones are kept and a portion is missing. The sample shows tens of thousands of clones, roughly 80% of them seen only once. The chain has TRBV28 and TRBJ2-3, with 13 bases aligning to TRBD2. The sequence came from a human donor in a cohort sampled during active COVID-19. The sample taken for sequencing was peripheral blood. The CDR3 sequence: CASSSLAGGPSTDTQYF. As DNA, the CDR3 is TGTGCCAGCAGTTCACTAGCGGGGGGGCCGAGCACAGATACGCAGTATTTT.